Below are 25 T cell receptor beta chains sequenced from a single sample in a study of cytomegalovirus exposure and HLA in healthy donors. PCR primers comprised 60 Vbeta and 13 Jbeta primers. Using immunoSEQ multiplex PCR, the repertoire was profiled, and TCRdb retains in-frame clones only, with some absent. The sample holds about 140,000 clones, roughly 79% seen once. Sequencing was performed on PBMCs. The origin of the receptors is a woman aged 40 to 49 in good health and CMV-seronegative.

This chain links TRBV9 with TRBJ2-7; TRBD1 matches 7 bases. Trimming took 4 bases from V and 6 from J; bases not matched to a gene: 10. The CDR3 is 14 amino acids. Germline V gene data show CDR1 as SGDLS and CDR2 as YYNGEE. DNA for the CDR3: TGTGCCAGCAGCTCACAGGGGATTAACTCCGAGCAGTACTTC. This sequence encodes CASSSQGINSEQYF.

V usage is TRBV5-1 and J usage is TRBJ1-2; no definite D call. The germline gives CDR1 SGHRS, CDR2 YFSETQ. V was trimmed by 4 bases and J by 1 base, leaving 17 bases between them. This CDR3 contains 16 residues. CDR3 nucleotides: TGCGCCAGCAGCCTGTTAGACGGACTACTTAACTATGGCTACACCTTC. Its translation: CASSLLDGLLNYGYTF.

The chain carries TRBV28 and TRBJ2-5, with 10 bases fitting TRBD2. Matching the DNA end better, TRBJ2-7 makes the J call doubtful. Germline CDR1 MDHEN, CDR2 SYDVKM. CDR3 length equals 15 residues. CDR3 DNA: TGTGCCAGCAGTTTAGTAGCGGGAGGCCCCTACGAGCAGTACTTC. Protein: CASSLVAGGPYEQYF.

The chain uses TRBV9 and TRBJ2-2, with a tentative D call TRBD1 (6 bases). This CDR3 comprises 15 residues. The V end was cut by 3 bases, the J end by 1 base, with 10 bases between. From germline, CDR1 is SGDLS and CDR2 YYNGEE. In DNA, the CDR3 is TGTGCCAGCAGCGCCCACAGGGAGAACACCGGGGAGCTGTTTTTT. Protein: CASSAHRENTGELFF.

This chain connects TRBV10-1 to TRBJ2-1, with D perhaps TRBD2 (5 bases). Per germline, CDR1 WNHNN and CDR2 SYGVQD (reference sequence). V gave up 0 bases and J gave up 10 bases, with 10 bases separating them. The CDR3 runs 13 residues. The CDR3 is CASSESIAGEQFF. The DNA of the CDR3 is TGCGCCAGCAGTGAGTCTATTGCGGGCGAGCAGTTCTTC.

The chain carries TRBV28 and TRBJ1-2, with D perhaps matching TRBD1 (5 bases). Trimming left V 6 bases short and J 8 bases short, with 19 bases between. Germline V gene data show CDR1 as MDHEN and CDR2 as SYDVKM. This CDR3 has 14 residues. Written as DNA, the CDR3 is TGTGCCAGCAGCTCCCGAACAGGTTCGTACGGCTACACCTTC. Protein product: CASSSRTGSYGYTF.

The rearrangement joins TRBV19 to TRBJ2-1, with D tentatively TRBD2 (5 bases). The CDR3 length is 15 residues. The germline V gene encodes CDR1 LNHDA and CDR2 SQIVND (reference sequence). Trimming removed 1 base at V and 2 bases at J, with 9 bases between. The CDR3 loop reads CASSIAPGTYNEQFF. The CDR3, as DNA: TGTGCCAGTAGTATAGCCCCGGGGACCTACAATGAGCAGTTCTTC.

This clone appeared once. In nucleotides, the CDR3 is TGTGCCAGCAGCGTAGGTTCGCAGGGCAGCTCCTACGAGCAGTACTTC. Its translation: CASSVGSQGSSYEQYF. The chain couples TRBV9 to TRBJ2-7; D possibly corresponds to TRBD1 (5 bases). Germline V gene data show CDR1 as SGDLS and CDR2 as YYNGEE. The length of the CDR3 is 16 residues. The germline V and J ends were trimmed by 0 bases and 0 bases, with 13 bases remaining between them.

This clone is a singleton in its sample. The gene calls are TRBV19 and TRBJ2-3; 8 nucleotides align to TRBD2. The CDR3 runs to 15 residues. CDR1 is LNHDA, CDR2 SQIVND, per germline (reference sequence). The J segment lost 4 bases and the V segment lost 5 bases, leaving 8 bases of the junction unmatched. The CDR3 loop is CASSSREGGADTQYF. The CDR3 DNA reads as TGTGCCAGTAGTTCTCGGGAGGGCGGCGCAGATACGCAGTATTTT.

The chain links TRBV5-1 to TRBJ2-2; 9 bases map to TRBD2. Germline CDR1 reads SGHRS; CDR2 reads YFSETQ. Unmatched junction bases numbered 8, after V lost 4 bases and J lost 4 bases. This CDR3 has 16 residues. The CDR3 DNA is TGCGCCAGCAGCCACGGTCCAGCGGGAGGCACCGGGGAGCTGTTTTTT. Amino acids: CASSHGPAGGTGELFF.

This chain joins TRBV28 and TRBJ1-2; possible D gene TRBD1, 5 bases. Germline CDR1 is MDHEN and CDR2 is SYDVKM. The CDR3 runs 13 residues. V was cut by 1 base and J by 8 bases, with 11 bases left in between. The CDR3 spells CASSLLLGQGYTF. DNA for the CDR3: TGTGCCAGCAGTTTATTGTTGGGGCAGGGCTACACCTTC.

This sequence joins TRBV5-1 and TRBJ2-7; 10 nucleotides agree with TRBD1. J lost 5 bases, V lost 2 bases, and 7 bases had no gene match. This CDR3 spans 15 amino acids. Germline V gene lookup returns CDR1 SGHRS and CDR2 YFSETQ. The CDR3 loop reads CASSFLTGGFDEQYF. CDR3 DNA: TGCGCCAGCAGCTTCTTGACAGGGGGCTTCGACGAGCAGTACTTC.

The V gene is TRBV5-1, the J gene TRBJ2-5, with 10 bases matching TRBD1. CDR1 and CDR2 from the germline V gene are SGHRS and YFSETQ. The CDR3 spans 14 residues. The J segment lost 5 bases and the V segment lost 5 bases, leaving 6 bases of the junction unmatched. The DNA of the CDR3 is TGCGCCAGCAGGGCGACAGGGGGCGCGGAGACCCAGTACTTC. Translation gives CASRATGGAETQYF.

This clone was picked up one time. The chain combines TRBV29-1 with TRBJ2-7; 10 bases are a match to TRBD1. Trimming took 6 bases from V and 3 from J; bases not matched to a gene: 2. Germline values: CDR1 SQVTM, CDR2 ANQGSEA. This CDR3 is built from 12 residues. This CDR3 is CSVWTGGYEQYF. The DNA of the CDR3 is TGCAGCGTATGGACAGGGGGCTACGAGCAGTACTTC.

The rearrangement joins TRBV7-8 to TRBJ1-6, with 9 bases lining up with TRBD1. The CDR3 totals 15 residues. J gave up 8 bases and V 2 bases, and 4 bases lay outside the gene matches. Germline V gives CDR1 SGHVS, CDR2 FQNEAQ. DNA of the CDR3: TGTGCCAGCAGCTTAAGGGACAGGGAGGATTCACCCCTCCACTTT. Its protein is CASSLRDREDSPLHF.

The CDR3 is CASSPSGKSTDTQYF. As DNA, the CDR3 is TGTGCCAGCAGTCCTAGCGGAAAAAGCACAGATACGCAGTATTTT. The rearrangement joins TRBV6-5 to TRBJ2-3; 7 bases line up with TRBD2. V lost 5 bases and J lost 0; bases outside the gene matches: 5. This CDR3 spans 15 amino acids. Germline lookup yields CDR1 MNHEY and CDR2 SVGAGI.

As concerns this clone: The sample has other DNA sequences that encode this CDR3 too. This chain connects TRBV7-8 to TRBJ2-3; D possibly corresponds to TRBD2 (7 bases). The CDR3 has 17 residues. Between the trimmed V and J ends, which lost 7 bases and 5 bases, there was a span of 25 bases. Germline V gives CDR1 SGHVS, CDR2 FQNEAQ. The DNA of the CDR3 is TGTGCCAGCAAGCTTTATGAGGGGGGCGGGAGCGGAGATACGCAGTATTTT. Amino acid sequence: CASKLYEGGGSGDTQYF.

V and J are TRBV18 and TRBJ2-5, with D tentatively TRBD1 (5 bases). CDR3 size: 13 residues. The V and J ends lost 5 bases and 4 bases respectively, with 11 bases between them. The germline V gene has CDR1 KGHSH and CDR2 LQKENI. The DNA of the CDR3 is TGTGCCAGCTCAAACGACAGTGGAGAGACCCAGTACTTC. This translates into CASSNDSGETQYF.

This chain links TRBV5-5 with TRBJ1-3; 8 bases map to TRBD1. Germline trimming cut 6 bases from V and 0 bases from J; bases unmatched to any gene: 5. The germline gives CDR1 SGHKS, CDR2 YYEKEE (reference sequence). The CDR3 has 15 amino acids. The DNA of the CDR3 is TGTGCCAGCACCTGGGACAGGAGCTCTGGAAACACCATATATTTT. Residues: CASTWDRSSGNTIYF.

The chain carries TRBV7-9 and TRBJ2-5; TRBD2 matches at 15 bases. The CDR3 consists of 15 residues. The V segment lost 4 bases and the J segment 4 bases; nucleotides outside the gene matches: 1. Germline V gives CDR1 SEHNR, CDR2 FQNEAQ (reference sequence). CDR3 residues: CASSWTSGRAETQYF. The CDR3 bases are TGTGCCAGCAGCTGGACTAGCGGGAGGGCAGAGACCCAGTACTTC.

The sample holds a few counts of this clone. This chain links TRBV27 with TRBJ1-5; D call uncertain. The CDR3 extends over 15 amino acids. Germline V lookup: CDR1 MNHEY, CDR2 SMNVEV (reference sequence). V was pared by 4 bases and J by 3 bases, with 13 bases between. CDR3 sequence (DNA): TGTGCCAGCAGTTCCCTAGTACCCATCAATCAGCCCCAGCATTTT. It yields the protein CASSSLVPINQPQHF.

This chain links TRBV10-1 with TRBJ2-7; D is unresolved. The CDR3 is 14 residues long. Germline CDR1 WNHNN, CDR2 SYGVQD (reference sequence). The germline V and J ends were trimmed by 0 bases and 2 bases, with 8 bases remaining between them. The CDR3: CASSESTGAYEQYF. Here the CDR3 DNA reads TGCGCCAGCAGTGAGTCCACTGGAGCCTACGAGCAGTACTTC.

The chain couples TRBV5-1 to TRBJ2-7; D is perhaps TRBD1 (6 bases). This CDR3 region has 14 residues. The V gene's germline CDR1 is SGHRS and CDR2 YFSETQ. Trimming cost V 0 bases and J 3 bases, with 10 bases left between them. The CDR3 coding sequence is TGCGCCAGCAGCTTGGGTCCAGGGGACTACGAGCAGTACTTC. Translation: CASSLGPGDYEQYF. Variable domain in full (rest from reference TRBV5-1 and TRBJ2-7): KAGVTQTPRYLIKTRGQQVTLSCSPISGHRSVSWYQQTPGQGLQFLFEYFSETQRNKGNFPGRFSGRQFSNSRSEMNVSTLELGDSALYLCASSLGPGDYEQYFGPGTRLTVT.

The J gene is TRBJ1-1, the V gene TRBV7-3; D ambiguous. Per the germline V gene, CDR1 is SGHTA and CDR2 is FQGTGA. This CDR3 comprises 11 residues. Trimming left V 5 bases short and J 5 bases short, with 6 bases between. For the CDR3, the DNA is TGTGCCAGCAGCGACGGGACTGAAGCTTTCTTT. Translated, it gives CASSDGTEAFF.

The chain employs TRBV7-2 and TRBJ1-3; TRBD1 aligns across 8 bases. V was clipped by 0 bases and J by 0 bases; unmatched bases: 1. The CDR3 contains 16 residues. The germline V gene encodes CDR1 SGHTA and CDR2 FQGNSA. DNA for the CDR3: TGTGCCAGCAGCTTAGCTGGACAGGGCTCTGGAAACACCATATATTTT. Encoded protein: CASSLAGQGSGNTIYF.